Listed below are T cell receptor beta chains from one sample, sequenced in a study of shared clonotypes between healthy human individuals. Generated by immunoSEQ multiplex PCR, the TCRdb table keeps only in-frame clones and is missing some. This table has about 2 million clones, about 94% appearing once. The specimen was naive CD8+ T cells sorted from blood. These receptors were obtained from a young man in good health. CDR3s include the opening cysteine and the closing phenylalanine or tryptophan. D genes are given only for firm matches. Not every row has a clone size; where given, it reads once, few, many or a size class.

v_call	clone_size	d_call	j_call	cdr3_aa	cdr3_nt
TRBV6-1	NA	TRBD1	TRBJ1-6	CASRSFDRDVSPLHF	TGTGCCAGCAGATCTTTCGACAGGGATGTTTCACCCCTCCACTTT
TRBV7-7	NA	TRBD2	TRBJ2-5	CASSLGPPALAGIETQYF	TGTGCTAGCAGCTTAGGGCCCCCGGCTTTAGCGGGGATTGAGACCCAGTACTTC
TRBV6-5	NA	NA	TRBJ1-4	CASSYGQSSVKLFF	TGTGCCAGCAGTTACGGGCAGTCCTCGGTAAAACTGTTTTTT
TRBV4-3	NA	NA	TRBJ1-6	CASSQDRGSVGKPLHF	TGCGCCAGCAGCCAAGATCGGGGAAGTGTAGGGAAACCCCTCCACTTT
TRBV30	NA	TRBD1	TRBJ1-2	CAWTTGGNYGYTF	TGTGCCTGGACGACAGGGGGCAACTATGGCTACACCTTC
TRBV7-2	NA	TRBD2	TRBJ2-1	CASSPEDRGSSYNEQFF	TGTGCCAGCAGCCCCGAAGATCGCGGGAGCTCCTACAATGAGCAGTTCTTC
TRBV27	NA	NA	TRBJ2-1	CASSPDANEQFF	TGTGCCAGCAGCCCCGACGCCAATGAGCAGTTCTTC
TRBV11-3	NA	NA	TRBJ2-7	CASSLDQREQYF	TGTGCCAGCAGCTTAGATCAGCGCGAGCAGTACTTC
TRBV27	few	NA	TRBJ2-6	CASSFRSGANVLTF	TGTGCCAGCAGTTTCCGATCTGGGGCCAACGTCCTGACTTTC
TRBV27	NA	NA	TRBJ2-7	CASSLSGYEQYF	TGTGCCAGCAGTTTGTCCGGGTACGAGCAGTACTTC
TRBV11-2	NA	NA	TRBJ2-7	CASSFPDSSYEQYF	TGTGCCAGCAGCTTTCCGGACAGCTCCTACGAGCAGTACTTC
TRBV30	many	NA	TRBJ1-2	CAWQRDYGYTF	TGTGCCTGGCAAAGGGACTATGGCTACACCTTC
TRBV10-2	NA	NA	TRBJ1-3	CASSERVRVYSGNTIYF	TGCGCCAGCAGTGAGAGGGTCAGGGTCTACTCTGGAAACACCATATATTTT
TRBV6-5	NA	TRBD1	TRBJ1-1	CASSYPGTVNTEAFF	TGTGCCAGCAGTTACCCGGGGACAGTGAACACTGAAGCTTTCTTT
TRBV9	NA	NA	TRBJ2-7	CASSVAHGYEQYF	TGTGCCAGCAGCGTCGCCCATGGTTACGAGCAGTACTTC
TRBV7-8	NA	NA	TRBJ2-5	CASSLGLSDSQETQYF	TGTGCCAGCAGCTTAGGTCTCTCGGACAGCCAAGAGACCCAGTACTTC
TRBV7-9	NA	TRBD2	TRBJ2-5	CASSTPLGGGAETQYF	TGTGCCAGCAGCACACCCCTCGGCGGGGGGGCCGAGACCCAGTACTTC
TRBV30	NA	NA	TRBJ1-2	CAWSFGTFYGYTF	TGTGCCTGGAGTTTCGGCACCTTCTATGGCTACACCTTC
TRBV7-9	NA	NA	TRBJ2-7	CASSIGNYEQYF	TGTGCCAGCAGCATTGGTAACTACGAGCAGTACTTC
TRBV9	NA	NA	TRBJ2-3	CASSPGVSASTDTQYF	TGTGCCAGCAGCCCCGGGGTTAGCGCTAGCACAGATACGCAGTATTTT
TRBV7-2	NA	NA	TRBJ2-3	CASSLDLGLQDTQYF	TGTGCCAGCAGCTTAGACCTGGGTCTACAAGATACGCAGTATTTT
TRBV5-1	NA	NA	TRBJ1-1	CASSLAPNTEAFF	TGCGCCAGCAGCTTGGCACCGAACACTGAAGCTTTCTTT
TRBV28	NA	NA	TRBJ1-5	CASSLRETGNQPQHF	TGTGCCAGCAGTTTACGGGAAACGGGCAATCAGCCCCAGCATTTT
TRBV10-2	NA	NA	TRBJ2-1	CASTGASSYNEQFF	TGCGCCAGCACGGGGGCAAGCTCCTACAATGAGCAGTTCTTC
TRBV11-2	NA	TRBD2	TRBJ2-7	CASSYDLAGTSYEQYF	TGTGCCAGCAGCTACGACCTAGCGGGGACAAGCTACGAGCAGTACTTC
TRBV2	NA	NA	TRBJ2-7	CASLGQTYEQYF	TGTGCCAGCCTGGGGCAGACCTACGAGCAGTACTTC
TRBV7-9	NA	NA	TRBJ2-7	CASSLIGREASEQYF	TGTGCCAGCAGCTTAATAGGCAGGGAGGCAAGCGAGCAGTACTTC
TRBV7-9	NA	TRBD1	TRBJ1-1	CASSWGQGMNTEAFF	TGTGCCAGCAGCTGGGGACAGGGGATGAACACTGAAGCTTTCTTT
TRBV4-1	NA	NA	TRBJ2-7	CASSQAMMLAYEQYF	TGCGCCAGCAGCCAAGCAATGATGTTAGCCTACGAGCAGTACTTC
TRBV10-3	NA	NA	TRBJ1-5	CAISGDRGELTQPQHF	TGTGCCATCAGTGGGGACCGTGGGGAATTAACCCAGCCCCAGCATTTT
TRBV7-9	NA	NA	TRBJ2-5	CASSHGQETQYF	TGTGCCAGCAGCCATGGGCAAGAGACCCAGTACTTC
TRBV5-1	once	TRBD2	TRBJ2-7	CASSLGSGGPDEQYF	TGCGCCAGCAGCTTGGGGTCGGGAGGGCCCGACGAGCAGTACTTC
TRBV19	NA	NA	TRBJ1-5	CASSSDGSWVNQPQHF	TGTGCCAGTAGTTCCGACGGGAGCTGGGTTAATCAGCCCCAGCATTTT
TRBV25-1	NA	TRBD1	TRBJ1-1	CASSEYGTVNTEAFF	TGTGCCAGCAGTGAATACGGGACAGTGAACACTGAAGCTTTCTTT
TRBV30	NA	NA	TRBJ1-2	CAWSVRTDRGRLYGYTF	TGTGCCTGGAGTGTTCGTACGGACCGGGGGCGTTTGTATGGCTACACCTTC
TRBV7-2	NA	TRBD2	TRBJ2-2	CASSPRKGTSGRVAGELFF	TGTGCCAGCAGCCCACGGAAGGGGACTAGCGGGAGGGTAGCCGGGGAGCTGTTTTTT
TRBV11-2	NA	NA	TRBJ2-7	CASSGDGYEQYF	TGTGCCAGCAGCGGGGACGGTTACGAGCAGTACTTC
TRBV9	NA	NA	TRBJ2-7	CASSVGRSGYLYEQYF	TGTGCCAGCAGCGTAGGGAGAAGCGGGTACCTCTACGAGCAGTACTTC
TRBV18	NA	TRBD2	TRBJ2-1	CASSLAGGSYNEQFF	TGTGCCAGCTCATTGGCGGGGGGATCCTACAATGAGCAGTTCTTC
TRBV2	NA	NA	TRBJ1-2	CASSDQASNYGYTF	TGTGCCAGCAGTGACCAGGCCTCAAACTATGGCTACACCTTC
TRBV4-1	NA	TRBD2	TRBJ2-1	CASSPGGAASYNEQFF	TGCGCCAGCAGCCCGGGAGGGGCAGCCTCCTACAATGAGCAGTTCTTC
TRBV5-1	NA	NA	TRBJ2-7	CASANLYEQYF	TGCGCCAGCGCTAACTTGTACGAGCAGTACTTC
TRBV10-3	NA	TRBD2	TRBJ2-1	CAISNPGLHNEQFF	TGTGCCATCAGTAACCCGGGACTACACAATGAGCAGTTCTTC